The T cell receptor beta chain under discussion was sequenced for a study of blood T cells in healthy people across ages. Trimming removed 3 bases at V and 7 bases at J, with 16 bases between. Germline V gene lookup returns CDR1 MNHEY and CDR2 SMNVEV (reference sequence). The CDR3 extends over 15 amino acids. Next came a second PCR, run for about 6 to 12 cycles, which used a sample-barcoded 5' primer along with a J-beta primer mix. Via MiXCR, TCRdb re-called the 5' RACE reads, giving one row per CDR3 protein. Of 550,000 to 750,000 distinct CDR3 sequences listed, around a fifth are singletons. Many counts were recorded for this clonotype.

The sequenced sample was blood. The clonotype was recovered from a man aged 70-80 years in good health. This rearrangement joins TRBV27 to TRBJ2-1; D tentatively fits TRBD1 or TRBD2 (6 bases each). In DNA form, the CDR3 reads TGTGCCAGCAGTTTGAGGCCCGGGGGCTCAAATGAGCAGTTCTTC. Amino acids: CASSLRPGGSNEQFF.